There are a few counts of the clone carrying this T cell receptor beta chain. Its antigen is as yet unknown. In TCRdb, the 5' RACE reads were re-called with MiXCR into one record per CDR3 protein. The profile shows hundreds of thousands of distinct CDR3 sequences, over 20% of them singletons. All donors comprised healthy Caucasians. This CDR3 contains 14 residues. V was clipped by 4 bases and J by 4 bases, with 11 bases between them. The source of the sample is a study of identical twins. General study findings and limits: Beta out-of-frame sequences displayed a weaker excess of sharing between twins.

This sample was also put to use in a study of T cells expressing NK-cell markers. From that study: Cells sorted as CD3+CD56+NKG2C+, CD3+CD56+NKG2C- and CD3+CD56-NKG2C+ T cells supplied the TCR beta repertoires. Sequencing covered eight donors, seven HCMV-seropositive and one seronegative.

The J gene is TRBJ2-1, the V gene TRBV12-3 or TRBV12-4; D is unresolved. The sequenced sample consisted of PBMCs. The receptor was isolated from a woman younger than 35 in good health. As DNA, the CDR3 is TGTGCCAGCAGTTCTAAGAATTGGTACAATGAGCAGTTCTTC. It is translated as CASSSKNWYNEQFF.